The 30 T cell receptor beta chains below all came from one sample that was sequenced in a study of T cell responses to AZD1222 COVID-19 vaccine. Sequencing was performed with immunoSEQ multiplex PCR; in TCRdb, only in-frame clones are kept and a portion is missing. Of around 99,000 clones listed, approximately 86% were seen once; the top ten hold approximately 4.5%. The sample here was peripheral blood, taken on day 0 of AZD1222 vaccination. The receptor source for this set is an adult in good health.

This chain links TRBV2 with TRBJ2-7, with D uncertain. The CDR3 consists of 14 residues. CDR1 and CDR2 (germline): SNHLY, FYNNEI. V was trimmed by 7 bases and J by 1 base, leaving 14 bases between them. The CDR3 spells CASTHRGVSYEQYF. The CDR3 nucleotides read TGTGCCAGCACCCACCGTGGGGTTTCCTACGAGCAGTACTTC.

V gene TRBV6-2 or TRBV6-3 combines with J gene TRBJ2-3; a weak D match, TRBD2 (6 bases). Germline assignment: CDR1 MNHEY and CDR2 SVGEGT. This CDR3 spans 15 amino acids. V lost 2 bases and J lost 0, with 9 bases in between. The CDR3 bases are TGTGCCAGCAGTTACCTACGGGGGAGCACAGATACGCAGTATTTT. Translated, it gives CASSYLRGSTDTQYF.

The gene calls are TRBV6-6 and TRBJ1-1; 8 nucleotides match TRBD1. Trimming removed 7 bases from V and 1 base from J; junction bases left unmatched: 11. CDR3 size: 16 residues. CDR1 is MNHNY and CDR2 is SVGAGI in the germline V gene (reference sequence). CDR3 in amino acids: CASNIPSQGANTEAFF. In DNA form, the CDR3 reads TGTGCCAGCAACATACCCTCCCAGGGGGCGAACACTGAAGCTTTCTTT.

The gene calls are TRBV6-6 and TRBJ1-6, with D uncertain. This CDR3 is built from 14 residues. CDR1 and CDR2 (germline): MNHNY, SVGAGI (reference sequence). The V gene lost 6 bases and the J gene lost 6 bases, with 12 bases spanning the gap. The CDR3 DNA sequence: TGTGCCAGCAGCCCGGAGCCTACTAATTCACCCCTCCACTTT. Protein product: CASSPEPTNSPLHF.

The genes are TRBV7-6 and TRBJ1-1; maybe TRBD1 (5 bases). The germline V and J ends were trimmed by 5 bases and 6 bases, with 22 bases remaining between them. The CDR3 has 16 amino acids. Germline V gene lookup returns CDR1 SGHVS and CDR2 FNYEAQ. The CDR3 loop is CASSHFVSGTVPEAFF. The CDR3 DNA is TGTGCCAGCAGCCATTTCGTTTCCGGGACGGTCCCTGAAGCTTTCTTT.

The chain recombines TRBV2 with TRBJ2-7; tentative D call: TRBD1 (5 bases). V was cut by 8 bases and J by 6 bases, with 17 bases left in between. Germline V CDR1 and CDR2: SNHLY, FYNNEI. This CDR3 has 13 residues. CDR3 bases: TGTGCCAGCGACCCCTCAGGGTTTAGCGAGCAGTACTTC. Translated: CASDPSGFSEQYF.

The chain recombines TRBV4-2 with TRBJ1-1, with 11 nucleotides matching TRBD1. The V gene's germline CDR1 is LGHNA and CDR2 YNFKEQ. Unmatched junction bases numbered 4, after V lost 0 bases and J lost 7 bases. This CDR3 comprises 15 residues. DNA of the CDR3: TGTGCCAGCAGCCAAGATCCCGGGACAGGGGGTGAAGCTTTCTTT. It yields the protein CASSQDPGTGGEAFF.

V gene TRBV20-1 combines with J gene TRBJ2-1, with 7 bases lining up with TRBD2. CDR3 length: 15 amino acids. Unmatched junction bases numbered 13, after V lost 3 bases and J lost 8 bases. Germline V gives CDR1 DFQATT, CDR2 SNEGSKA (reference sequence). This CDR3 reads CSASIGREYRDEQFF. As DNA, the CDR3 is TGCAGTGCTAGTATTGGGCGGGAGTATCGCGATGAGCAGTTCTTC.

This chain uses TRBV30 with TRBJ2-7; no clear D gene. Germline CDR1 is GTSNPN and CDR2 is SVGIG (reference sequence). The CDR3 length is 13 residues. V gave up 2 bases and J gave up 4 bases, with 12 bases separating them. The chain's CDR3 is CAWSPLVFYEQYF. The CDR3 DNA reads as TGTGCCTGGAGTCCCCTGGTGTTTTACGAGCAGTACTTC.

The rearrangement links TRBV13 to TRBJ2-5; TRBD2 aligns across 9 bases. Germline trimming cut 2 bases from V and 2 bases from J; bases unmatched to any gene: 3. Germline lookup yields CDR1 PRHDT and CDR2 FYEKMQ (reference sequence). The CDR3 totals 15 residues. The CDR3 region is CASSLLAGGQETQYF. Written as DNA, the CDR3 is TGTGCCAGCAGCTTACTGGCGGGGGGGCAAGAGACCCAGTACTTC.

This chain connects TRBV5-6 to TRBJ1-1; D unresolved. Germline loops: CDR1 SGHDT, CDR2 YYEEEE. V gave up 2 bases and J gave up 7 bases, with 6 bases separating them. The CDR3 loop spans 11 amino acids. DNA of the CDR3: TGTGCCAGCAGCTTCGGCGGTGAAGCTTTCTTT. It encodes CASSFGGEAFF.

The chain is built from TRBV19 and TRBJ2-2, with 14 bases identical to TRBD2. CDR1 and CDR2 (germline): LNHDA, SQIVND (reference sequence). V shed 3 bases and J 5 bases; nucleotides not matched to a gene: 8. The CDR3 extends over 18 amino acids. The CDR3 DNA is TGTGCCAGTAGTATCGGACTAGCGGGGGGCCGAGATACCGGGGAGCTGTTTTTT. Amino acids: CASSIGLAGGRDTGELFF.

CDR3 loop: CASSSPGEVKLFF. CDR3 coding DNA: TGTGCCAGCAGCTCGCCGGGCGAAGTAAAACTGTTTTTT. This chain connects TRBV7-3 to TRBJ1-4; D is uncertain. This CDR3 has 13 amino acids. The ends were cut back, 4 bases at V and 10 bases at J, with 13 bases in the middle. Germline assignment: CDR1 SGHTA and CDR2 FQGTGA. Looking up the rest from reference TRBV7-3 and TRBJ1-4 gives the full variable domain: GAGVSQTPSNKVTEKGKYVELRCDPISGHTALYWYRQSLGQGPEFLIYFQGTGAADDSGLPNDRFFAVRPEGSVSTLKIQRTERGDSAVYLCASSSPGEVKLFFGSGTQLSVL.

The chain is built from TRBV28 and TRBJ1-6; the match to TRBD1 covers 7 bases. Germline V gene data show CDR1 as MDHEN and CDR2 as SYDVKM. Trimming took 3 bases from V and 14 from J; bases not matched to a gene: 10. The CDR3 sequence is 14 residues long. The CDR3 region has the DNA TGTGCCAGCAGTTTTAGGGCAGGGGGAAGGTCCCTCCACTTT. Protein: CASSFRAGGRSLHF.

This clone showed up just a few times. This chain joins TRBV6-5 and TRBJ2-1, with TRBD2 identical over 8 bases. The V and J ends lost 6 bases and 4 bases, in that order; junction bases with no gene match: 5. The V gene's germline CDR1 is MNHEY and CDR2 SVGAGI. This CDR3 contains 14 residues. DNA for the CDR3: TGTGCCAGCAGGGCGGGACTAGAATACAATGAGCAGTTCTTC. Protein sequence: CASRAGLEYNEQFF.

The V gene is TRBV5-1, the J gene TRBJ1-2, with D possibly being TRBD1 (5 bases). Germline-derived CDR1 and CDR2 are SGHRS and YFSETQ. The CDR3 runs to 13 residues. V shed 5 bases and J shed 4 bases, with 12 bases lying between them. The DNA of the CDR3 is TGCGCCAGCAGTGAGGGGCAGGCCTATGGCTACACCTTC. As protein: CASSEGQAYGYTF.

V gene TRBV7-3 combines with J gene TRBJ2-1; perhaps D is TRBD1 or TRBD2 (5 bases each). Germline V CDR1 and CDR2: SGHTA, FQGTGA. The CDR3 has 13 amino acids. V was clipped by 2 bases and J by 10 bases, with 12 bases between them. The chain's CDR3 is CASSLGQRDEQFF. CDR3 coding DNA: TGTGCCAGCAGCTTAGGCCAAAGGGACGAGCAGTTCTTC.

The chain recombines TRBV27 with TRBJ1-3; 7 bases match TRBD1. Germline lookup yields CDR1 MNHEY and CDR2 SMNVEV (reference sequence). The CDR3 has 15 residues. Trimming removed 5 bases from V and 4 bases from J; junction bases left unmatched: 8. The CDR3 bases are TGTGCCAGCAGTGCTCACAGGGGCCAAGGAAACACCATATATTTT. This gives the protein CASSAHRGQGNTIYF.

The chain uses TRBV11-2 and TRBJ2-5; 15 bases line up with TRBD2. This CDR3 has 15 amino acids. Trimming cost V 3 bases and J 5 bases; bases outside gene matches: 1. Looked up from germline, CDR1 is SGHAT and CDR2 is FQNNGV. CDR3 region: CASSFGTSGGETQYF. The CDR3 DNA reads TGTGCCAGCAGCTTTGGGACTAGCGGGGGGGAGACCCAGTACTTC.

V usage is TRBV27 and J usage is TRBJ1-4; TRBD1 is a possible D gene (5 bases). The CDR3 length is 16 residues. V was clipped by 5 bases and J by 7 bases, with 20 bases between them. Germline CDR1 is MNHEY and CDR2 is SMNVEV (reference sequence). In DNA form, the CDR3 reads TGTGCCAGCAGTCCCACCATGGGGGAGGGTATTGAAAAACTGTTTTTT. It yields the protein CASSPTMGEGIEKLFF.

This chain uses TRBV5-6 with TRBJ1-2; tentative D call: TRBD1 (6 bases). Germline V lookup: CDR1 SGHDT, CDR2 YYEEEE. The CDR3 length is 14 residues. Trimming pared 8 bases from V and 3 bases from J, leaving 17 bases between. CDR3 coding DNA: TGTGCCAGTTTTTCACAGGGAAAGGACTATGGCTACACCTTC. The encoded protein is CASFSQGKDYGYTF.

The gene calls are TRBV24-1 and TRBJ2-2; D unclear. CDR1 KGHDR and CDR2 SFDVKD come from the germline V gene. The CDR3 sequence is 14 residues long. The ends were cut back, 2 bases at V and 1 base at J, with 4 bases in the middle. CDR3 region: CATSDWGNTGELFF. The CDR3 coding sequence is TGTGCCACCAGTGATTGGGGGAACACCGGGGAGCTGTTTTTT.

This clone was detected only once. The chain couples TRBV9 to TRBJ2-1, with 9 bases aligning to TRBD2. The CDR3 length is 15 residues. J gave up 0 bases and V 2 bases, and 0 bases lay outside the gene matches. Germline V lookup: CDR1 SGDLS, CDR2 YYNGEE. CDR3 protein: CASSVSGSSYNEQFF. As DNA, the CDR3 is TGTGCCAGCAGCGTTAGCGGGAGCTCCTACAATGAGCAGTTCTTC.

Only a few counts were recorded for this clone. The CDR3 region has the DNA TGTGCCAGCAGCTTAGAGCCGACACGTCAGCCCCAGCATTTT. Its translation: CASSLEPTRQPQHF. This chain links TRBV7-9 with TRBJ1-5; D is unclear. V lost 1 base and J lost 6, with 10 bases in between. This CDR3 has 14 residues. Germline loops: CDR1 SEHNR, CDR2 FQNEAQ (reference sequence).

The chain links TRBV3-1 (or the pseudogene TRBV3-2) to TRBJ1-4, with unresolved D. Looked up from germline, CDR1 is LGHDT and CDR2 is YNNKEL (reference sequence). The CDR3 length is 14 residues. V lost 2 bases to trimming and J lost 8 bases, with 12 bases between them. This chain's CDR3 is CASSQKAAGEKLFF. DNA of the CDR3: TGTGCCAGCAGCCAAAAGGCAGCCGGGGAAAAACTGTTTTTT.

The chain carries TRBV23-1 and TRBJ2-7, with D perhaps TRBD1 or TRBD2 (5 bases each). TRBV23-1 counts as an open reading frame of uncertain function. V gave up 2 bases and J gave up 3 bases, with 17 bases separating them. The CDR3 loop spans 16 amino acids. The CDR3, as DNA: TGCGCCAGCAGTCAAAACAAGACTATAGACAGCTACGAGCAGTACTTC. Translating it yields CASSQNKTIDSYEQYF.

This clone was recorded many times. V usage is TRBV5-4 and J usage is TRBJ1-2; the D gene is possibly TRBD1 (6 bases). CDR1 is SGHNT and CDR2 is YYREEE in the germline V gene (reference sequence). CDR3 length: 15 amino acids. V shed 0 bases and J shed 8 bases, with 17 bases lying between them. The DNA of the CDR3 is TGTGCCAGCAGCTTGGAGCCGGGGGCAGTTGGAGGCTACACCTTC. Encoded protein: CASSLEPGAVGGYTF.

V and J are TRBV13 and TRBJ1-5; D is possibly TRBD1 (6 bases). The CDR3 runs 17 residues. Trimming removed 2 bases at V and 6 bases at J, with 20 bases between. Germline assignment: CDR1 PRHDT and CDR2 FYEKMQ (reference sequence). The CDR3 region is CASSLRSQGTEGQPQHF. The CDR3 region has the DNA TGTGCCAGCAGCTTAAGATCCCAGGGGACGGAAGGTCAGCCCCAGCATTTT.

V and J are TRBV6-1 and TRBJ2-7, with 7 nucleotides matching TRBD1. The CDR3 extends over 16 amino acids. The germline CDR1 and CDR2 sequences are MNHNS and SASEGT. The junction had 10 bases not matched to a gene; V was cut back by 1 base and J by 4 bases. The CDR3: CASSEVGQGVGYEQYF. CDR3 bases: TGTGCCAGCAGTGAAGTAGGGCAGGGGGTGGGGTACGAGCAGTACTTC.

The rearrangement links TRBV18 to TRBJ2-7; no clear D gene. Germline V CDR1 and CDR2: KGHSH, LQKENI. The CDR3 is 15 amino acids. With 9 bases removed from V and 5 bases from J, the gap between germline ends came to 23 bases. The CDR3 protein is CASTNNIAARHEQYF. In nucleotides, the CDR3 is TGTGCCAGTACAAATAACATTGCCGCGAGGCACGAGCAGTACTTC. The variable domain in full, with the rest retrieved from reference TRBV18 and TRBJ2-7, is NAGVMQNPRHLVRRRGQEARLRCSPMKGHSHVYWYRQLPEEGLKFMVYLQKENIIDESGMPKERFSAEFPKEGPSILRIQQVVRGDSAAYFCASTNNIAARHEQYFGPGTRLTVT.